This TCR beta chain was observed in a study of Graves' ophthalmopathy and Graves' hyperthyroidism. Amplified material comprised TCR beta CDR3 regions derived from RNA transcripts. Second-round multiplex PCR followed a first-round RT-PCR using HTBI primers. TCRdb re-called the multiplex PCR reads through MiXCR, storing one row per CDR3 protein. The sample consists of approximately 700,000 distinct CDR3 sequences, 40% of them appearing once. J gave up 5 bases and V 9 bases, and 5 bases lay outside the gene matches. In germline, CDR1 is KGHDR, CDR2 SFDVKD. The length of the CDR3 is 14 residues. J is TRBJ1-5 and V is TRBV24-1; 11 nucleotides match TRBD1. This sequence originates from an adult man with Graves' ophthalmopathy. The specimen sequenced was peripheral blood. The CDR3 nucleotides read TGTGCCACCGGACAGGGGGCAGGGGATCAGCCCCAGCATTTT. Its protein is CATGQGAGDQPQHF.